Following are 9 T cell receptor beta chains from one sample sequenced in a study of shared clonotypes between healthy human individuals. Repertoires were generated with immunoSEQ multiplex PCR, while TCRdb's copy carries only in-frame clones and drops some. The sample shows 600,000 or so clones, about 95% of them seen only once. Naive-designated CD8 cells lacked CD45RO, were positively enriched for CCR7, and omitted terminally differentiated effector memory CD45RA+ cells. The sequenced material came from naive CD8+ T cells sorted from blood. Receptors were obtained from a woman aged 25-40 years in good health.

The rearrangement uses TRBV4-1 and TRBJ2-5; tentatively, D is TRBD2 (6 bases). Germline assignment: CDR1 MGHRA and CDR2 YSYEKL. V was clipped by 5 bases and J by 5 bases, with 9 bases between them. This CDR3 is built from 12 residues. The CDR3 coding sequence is TGCGCCAGCAGCGAGGAGGGTGAGACCCAGTACTTC. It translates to CASSEEGETQYF.

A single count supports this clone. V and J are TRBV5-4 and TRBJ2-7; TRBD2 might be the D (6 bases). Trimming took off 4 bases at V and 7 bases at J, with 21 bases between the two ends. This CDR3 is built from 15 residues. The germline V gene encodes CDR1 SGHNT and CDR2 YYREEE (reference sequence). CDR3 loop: CASSVNRDSVQEQYF. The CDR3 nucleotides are TGTGCCAGCAGCGTAAACCGGGACTCGGTTCAGGAGCAGTACTTC.

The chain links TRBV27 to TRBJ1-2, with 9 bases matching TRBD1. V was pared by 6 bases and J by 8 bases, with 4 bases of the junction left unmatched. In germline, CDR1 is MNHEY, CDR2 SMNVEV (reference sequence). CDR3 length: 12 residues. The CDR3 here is CASRTGGLGYTF. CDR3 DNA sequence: TGTGCCAGCAGAACAGGGGGCCTAGGCTACACCTTC.

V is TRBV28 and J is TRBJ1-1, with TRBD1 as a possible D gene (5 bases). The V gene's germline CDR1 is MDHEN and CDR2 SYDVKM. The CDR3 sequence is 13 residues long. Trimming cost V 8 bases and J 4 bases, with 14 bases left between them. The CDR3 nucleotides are TGTGCCAGCCATCAGGGCGGACGCACTGAAGCTTTCTTT. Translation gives CASHQGGRTEAFF. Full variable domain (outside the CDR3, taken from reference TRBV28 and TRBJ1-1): DVKVTQSSRYLVKRTGEKVFLECVQDMDHENMFWYRQDPGLGLRLIYFSYDVKMKEKGDIPEGYSVSREKKERFSLILESASTNQTSMYLCASHQGGRTEAFFGQGTRLTVV.

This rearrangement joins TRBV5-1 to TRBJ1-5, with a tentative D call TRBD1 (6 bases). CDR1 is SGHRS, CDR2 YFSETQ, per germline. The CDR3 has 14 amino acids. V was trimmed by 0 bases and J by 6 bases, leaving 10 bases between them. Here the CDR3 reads CASSLAGGGQPQHF. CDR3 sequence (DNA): TGCGCCAGCAGCTTGGCCGGGGGCGGTCAGCCCCAGCATTTT.

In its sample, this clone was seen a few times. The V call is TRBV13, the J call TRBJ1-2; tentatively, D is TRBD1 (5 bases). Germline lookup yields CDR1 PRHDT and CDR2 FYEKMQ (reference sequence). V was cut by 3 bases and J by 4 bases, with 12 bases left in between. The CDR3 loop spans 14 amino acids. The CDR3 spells CASSLGDLSYGYTF. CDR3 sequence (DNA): TGTGCCAGCAGCTTGGGGGATTTGAGCTATGGCTACACCTTC.

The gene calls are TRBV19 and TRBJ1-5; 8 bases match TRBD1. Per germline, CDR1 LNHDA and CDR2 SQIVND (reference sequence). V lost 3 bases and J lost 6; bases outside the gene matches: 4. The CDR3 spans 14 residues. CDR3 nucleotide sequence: TGTGCCAGTAGTATTACAGGGGGAACTCAGCCCCAGCATTTT. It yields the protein CASSITGGTQPQHF.

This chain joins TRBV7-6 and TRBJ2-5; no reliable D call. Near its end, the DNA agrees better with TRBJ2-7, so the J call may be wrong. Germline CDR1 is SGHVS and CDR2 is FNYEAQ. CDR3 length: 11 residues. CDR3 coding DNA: TGTGCCAGCAGCGCCACCTACGAGCAGTACTTC. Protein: CASSATYEQYF.

The CDR3 reads CASSLTGGVTGELFF. DNA for the CDR3: TGTGCCAGCAGCTTAACAGGGGGCGTCACCGGGGAGCTGTTTTTT. The chain is built from TRBV7-9 and TRBJ2-2; 9 nucleotides align to TRBD1. V trimming: 2 bases; J trimming: 4 bases; junction bases outside the gene matches: 2. The CDR3 has 15 residues. The germline V gene encodes CDR1 SEHNR and CDR2 FQNEAQ (reference sequence).